This T cell receptor (beta chain) was captured in a study of CD8+ T cells in alopecia areata. Described treatment: oral pan-JAK inhibitor, 5-10 mg twice daily. Punch biopsies of lesional scalp, plus peripheral blood, were taken from alopecia areata patients. Looked up from germline, CDR1 is MGHDK and CDR2 is SYGVNS. V was trimmed by 0 bases and J by 1 base, leaving 4 bases between them. CDR3 length: 14 residues. RNA was extracted and reverse transcribed into cDNA as the sequencing template. TCRdb's table, derived via immunoSEQ multiplex PCR, lists solely in-frame clones and lacks some. The sample lists about 270,000 clones; 60% were seen once.

The sequence was collected from a human donor with alopecia areata. The specimen comprised CD4+ T cells sorted from blood, sampled at approximately week 52, from a patient treated with tofacitinib. The chain uses TRBV25-1 and TRBJ1-5; unclear D gene. CDR3 loop: CASSEYRSNQPQHF. In DNA, the CDR3 is TGTGCCAGCAGTGAATACAGAAGCAATCAGCCCCAGCATTTT.